These T cell receptor beta chains were read from a single sample in a study of T cell repertoires in cytomegalovirus infection. TCRdb independently ran MiXCR on the reads; one entry per CDR3 protein. Of about 300,000 distinct CDR3 sequences in the sample, roughly a tenth were seen once. The sample was PBMCs. These receptors came from a human donor in good health (CMV status not recorded). Some clones in this sample may be carry-over from other donors' samples. Both conserved end residues are trimmed from each CDR3.

J,V,CDR3
TRBJ2-2,TRBV6-6,ASSTRGTTGELF
TRBJ1-1,TRBV29-1,SVEIRLGGTEAF
TRBJ1-4,TRBV20-1,SAPDRGRFGEKLF
TRBJ2-6,TRBV19,ASSILGALSGANVLT
TRBJ1-4,TRBV25-1,ASSDSTRTNEKLF
TRBJ1-1,TRBV6-2/TRBV6-3,ASNPSGRGLTEAF
TRBJ1-1,TRBV5-1,ASSGTQGGGTEAF
TRBJ1-6,TRBV20-1,SASVGDSYNSPLH
TRBJ2-5,TRBV6-5,ASSYSYLGYLETQY
TRBJ2-1,TRBV20-1,SARLTWTGAYNEQF
TRBJ1-6,TRBV20-1,SARGSSYNSPLH
TRBJ2-7,TRBV5-4,ASRERGAGYEQY
TRBJ1-2,TRBV28,ASRTLRATGYT
TRBJ1-5,TRBV6-1,ASSPRQEHQPQH
TRBJ1-1,TRBV29-1,SVGKPGQGSTEAF
TRBJ2-2,TRBV9,ASSVEGPRPTGELF
TRBJ2-1,TRBV28,ASSLVSTGDEQF
TRBJ1-1,TRBV6-5,ASSYGWGNTEAF
TRBJ1-1,TRBV5-1,ASSTLRDTYEAF
TRBJ2-3,TRBV19,ASRLGGPADTQY
TRBJ1-2,TRBV6-1,ASRRDSNYGYT
TRBJ2-5,TRBV5-1,ASGLTGGLEETQY
TRBJ1-5,TRBV12-3/TRBV12-4,ASSFTAGRFQPQH
TRBJ1-2,TRBV6-2/TRBV6-3,ASSPTGDHGYT
TRBJ1-1,TRBV20-1,SARRSTEAF
TRBJ1-1,TRBV5-1,ASSLLGDPEAF
TRBJ2-1,TRBV13,ASSSLGNSSYNEQF
TRBJ1-5,TRBV19,ASSFQGRNQPQH
TRBJ2-3,TRBV5-4,ASSLERHSPPDTQY
TRBJ2-3,TRBV6-5,ASSSQGWADTQY
TRBJ2-5,TRBV2,ASGGTGTQY
TRBJ1-1,TRBV20-1,SANTGGGTEAF
TRBJ1-1,TRBV7-9,ASSSNLNTEAF